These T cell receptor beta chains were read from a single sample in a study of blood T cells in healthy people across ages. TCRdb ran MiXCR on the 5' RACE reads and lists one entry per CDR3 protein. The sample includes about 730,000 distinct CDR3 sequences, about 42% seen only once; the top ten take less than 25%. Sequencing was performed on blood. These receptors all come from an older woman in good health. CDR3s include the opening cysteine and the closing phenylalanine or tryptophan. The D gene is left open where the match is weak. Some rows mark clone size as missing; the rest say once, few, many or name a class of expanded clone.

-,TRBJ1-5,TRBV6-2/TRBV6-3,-,TGTGCCAGCAGTTACCGGTGGACATCAGTCGGTCAGCCCCAGCATTTT,CASSYRWTSVGQPQHF
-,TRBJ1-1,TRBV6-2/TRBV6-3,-,TGTGCCAGCAGTTACTCGGGGGCTTACAACACTGAAGCTTTCTTT,CASSYSGAYNTEAFF
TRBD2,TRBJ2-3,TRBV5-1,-,TGCGCCAGCAGCTTCGCGGGGGTAGGGGATACGCAGTATTTT,CASSFAGVGDTQYF
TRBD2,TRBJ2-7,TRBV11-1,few,TGTGCCAGCAGGGATCCGGGAGGGTCCAACAATGAGCAGTACTTC,CASRDPGGSNNEQYF
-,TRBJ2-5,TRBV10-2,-,TGCGCCAGCAGTGAGTCCCGGGACCAAGAGTCCCAGTACTTC,CASSESRDQESQYF
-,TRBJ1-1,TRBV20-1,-,TGCAGTGCAAACAGGGCTGTGAACACTGAAGCTTTCTTT,CSANRAVNTEAFF
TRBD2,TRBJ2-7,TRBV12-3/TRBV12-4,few,TGTGCCAGCAGTTTACGGGCCCTGACTAGCGGGACCCCCCGGTACGAGCAGTACTTC,CASSLRALTSGTPRYEQYF
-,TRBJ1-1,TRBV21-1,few,TGTGCCAGCAGCAAGAGGGTTCAGGGGGCGGGAAACACTGAAGCTTTCTTT,CASSKRVQGAGNTEAFF
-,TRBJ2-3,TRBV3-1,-,TGTGCCAGCAGCATCAGCTACGGAGATACGCAGTATTTT,CASSISYGDTQYF
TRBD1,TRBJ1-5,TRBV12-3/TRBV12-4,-,TGTGCCAGCAGAAGGACAGGGGGCAATCAGCCCCAGCATTTT,CASRRTGGNQPQHF
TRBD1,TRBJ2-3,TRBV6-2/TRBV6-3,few,TGTGCCAGCAGTGCCCTTCTCTACAGGGGGCAGTGGACAGATACGCAGTATTTT,CASSALLYRGQWTDTQYF
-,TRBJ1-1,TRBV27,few,TGTGCCAGCAGATCGCAACAGGGAACCAACACTGAAGCTTTCTTT,CASRSQQGTNTEAFF
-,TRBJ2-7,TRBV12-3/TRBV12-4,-,TGTGCCAGCAGTTGGACAGAATACTACGAGCAGTACTTC,CASSWTEYYEQYF
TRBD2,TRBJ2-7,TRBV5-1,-,TGCGCCAGCAGCCCACCGGGACTATACTACAATGAGCAGTACTTC,CASSPPGLYYNEQYF
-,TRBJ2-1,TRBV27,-,TGTGCCAGCACCCTGGTGACTGGACGGGGCAGTGGAAGGCAGTTCTTC,CASTLVTGRGSGRQFF
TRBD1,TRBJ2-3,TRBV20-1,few,TGCAGTGCTAGGTCCAGGGGGCAAACAGATACGCAGTATTTT,CSARSRGQTDTQYF
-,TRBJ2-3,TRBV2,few,TGTGCCAGCAGTAGAGACGACAGGTTGTCAGATACGCAGTATTTT,CASSRDDRLSDTQYF
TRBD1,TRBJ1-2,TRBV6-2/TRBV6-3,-,TGTGCCAGCCACGCCTTCACGGGACAGGGTGTTAGCTATGGCTACACCTTC,CASHAFTGQGVSYGYTF
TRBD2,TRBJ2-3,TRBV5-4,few,TGTGCCAGCAGACCGGCCGGGAGCGGGGGATGGGATACGCAGTATTTT,CASRPAGSGGWDTQYF
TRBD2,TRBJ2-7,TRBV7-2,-,TGTGCCAGCAGCACCGACCCAACTAGCGGCTCCTACGAGCAGTACTTC,CASSTDPTSGSYEQYF
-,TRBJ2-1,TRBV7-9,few,TGTGCCAGCAGCTTAAGGTTATCCTCGGGAACCGATGAGCAGTTCTTC,CASSLRLSSGTDEQFF
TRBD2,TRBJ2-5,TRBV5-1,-,TGCGCCAGCCGCAACCCCCTGGGACTAGCGGGGGGTAATCAAGAGACCCAGTACTTC,CASRNPLGLAGGNQETQYF
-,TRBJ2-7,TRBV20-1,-,TGCAGTGCTAGAGGGACGGACCACTCCTACGAGCAGTACTTC,CSARGTDHSYEQYF
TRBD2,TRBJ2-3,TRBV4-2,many,TGTGCCAGCAGCCTGGATACTAGCGGATCAGATACGCAGTATTTT,CASSLDTSGSDTQYF
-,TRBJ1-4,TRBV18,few,TGTGCCAGCTCACCACAGGGGACTAATGAAAAACTGTTTTTT,CASSPQGTNEKLFF
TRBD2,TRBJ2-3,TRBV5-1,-,TGCGCCAGCAGCTTGGGCTTAGCGGGAGGGCCCTACACAGATACGCAGTATTTT,CASSLGLAGGPYTDTQYF
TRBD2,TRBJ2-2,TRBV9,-,TGTGCCAGCAGCGTAGCGGGAGGCACCGGGGAGCTGTTTTTT,CASSVAGGTGELFF
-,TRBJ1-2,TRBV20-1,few,TGCAGTGCTATCCCCGGGCCTTGGGCATATGGCTACACCTTC,CSAIPGPWAYGYTF
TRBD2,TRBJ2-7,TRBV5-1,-,TGCGCCAGCACCGCGGGAGGGTTGACCTACGAGCAGTACTTC,CASTAGGLTYEQYF
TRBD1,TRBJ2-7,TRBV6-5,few,TGTGCCAGCAGGGAGACAGGGGCCCACGAGCAGTACTTC,CASRETGAHEQYF
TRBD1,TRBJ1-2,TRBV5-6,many,TGTGCCAGCAGCTTGTGGGACAGGGACTATGGCTACACCTTC,CASSLWDRDYGYTF
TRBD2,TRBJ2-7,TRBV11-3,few,TGTGCCAGCAGCTCCGGACTAGCGGGAGTGGGCTCCTACGAGCAGTACTTC,CASSSGLAGVGSYEQYF
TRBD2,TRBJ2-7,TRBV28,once,TGTGCCATCGACGAGACTAGCGGGCGCTACGAGCAGTACTTC,CAIDETSGRYEQYF
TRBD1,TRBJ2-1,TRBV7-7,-,TGTGCCAGCAGCCGCGGGACAGGGCGGAGCAATGAGCAGTTCTTC,CASSRGTGRSNEQFF
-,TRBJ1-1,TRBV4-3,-,TGCGCCAGCAGCCAAGATGGCACAGGGAGGGAAGCTTTCTTT,CASSQDGTGREAFF
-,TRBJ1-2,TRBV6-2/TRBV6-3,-,TGTGCCAGCAGTTACTTTGCTCCTGCGGCTCCCTATGGCTACACCTTC,CASSYFAPAAPYGYTF
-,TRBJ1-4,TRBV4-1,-,TGCGCCAGCAGCCCCGGGACGGTTAATAATGAAAAACTGTTTTTT,CASSPGTVNNEKLFF
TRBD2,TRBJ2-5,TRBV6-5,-,TGTGCCAGCAGTTATGTAGCGGGGGGCACCGAAGAGACCCAGTACTTC,CASSYVAGGTEETQYF
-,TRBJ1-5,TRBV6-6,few,TGTGCCAGCAGGCCCTGGGGGACTAGCAATCAGCCCCAGCATTTT,CASRPWGTSNQPQHF
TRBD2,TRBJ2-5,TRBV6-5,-,TGTGCCAGCAGTTTGACTCCCATGACTAGCGGAATACAAGAGACCCAGTACTTC,CASSLTPMTSGIQETQYF
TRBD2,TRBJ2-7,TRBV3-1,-,TGTGCCAGCAGCCATGGGACTAGGGACCCCTACGAGCAGTACTTC,CASSHGTRDPYEQYF
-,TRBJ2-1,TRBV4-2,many,TGTGCCAGCAGCCAAGATGAAGGCGGGAATGAGCAGTTCTTC,CASSQDEGGNEQFF
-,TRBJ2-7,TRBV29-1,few,TGCAGCGTCGAGGGTCCACTCAATGAGCAGTACTTC,CSVEGPLNEQYF
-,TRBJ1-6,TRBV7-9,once,TGTGCCAGCAGCTTATCAGGACAGAATAATTCACCCCTCCACTTT,CASSLSGQNNSPLHF
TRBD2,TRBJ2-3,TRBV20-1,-,TGCAGTGCTAGGTCCCAGCGGGGTCCCCCAGATACGCAGTATTTT,CSARSQRGPPDTQYF
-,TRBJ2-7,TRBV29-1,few,TGCAGCGTTATTAGAGACAACTACGAGCAGTACTTC,CSVIRDNYEQYF
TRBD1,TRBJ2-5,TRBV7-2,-,TGTGCCAGCAGCACAAGGGACAGGGGCAGGGAGACCCAGTACTTC,CASSTRDRGRETQYF
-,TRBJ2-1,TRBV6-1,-,TGTGCCAGCAGTGGACTAAACCCCTCGGGTGAGCAGTTCTTC,CASSGLNPSGEQFF
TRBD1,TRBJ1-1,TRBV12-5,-,TGTGCTAGTGGTTTGAATCCAGGACAGGGGGTTACTGAAGCTTTCTTT,CASGLNPGQGVTEAFF
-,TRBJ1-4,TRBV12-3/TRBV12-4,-,TGTGCCAGCAGTTTATGGGAAAAACTGTTTTTT,CASSLWEKLFF
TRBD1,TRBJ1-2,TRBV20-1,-,TGCAGTGCCATAACACCGGGACAGGGTAGTCGCCCTGGCTACACCTTC,CSAITPGQGSRPGYTF
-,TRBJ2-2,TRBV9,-,TGTGCCAGCAATAAGGGGGAGGACACCGGGGAGCTGTTTTTT,CASNKGEDTGELFF
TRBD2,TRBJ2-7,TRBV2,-,TGTGCCAGCAGTGAAGATGTAGCGGGAGTCCCCTACGAGCAGTACTTC,CASSEDVAGVPYEQYF
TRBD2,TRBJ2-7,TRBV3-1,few,TGTGCCAGCAGCACACTAGCGGGAGGATCCTACGAGCAGTACTTC,CASSTLAGGSYEQYF
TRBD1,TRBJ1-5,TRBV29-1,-,TGCAGCGTTGCACAGGGGGCCAATCAGCCCCAGCATTTT,CSVAQGANQPQHF
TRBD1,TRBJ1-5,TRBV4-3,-,TGCGCCAGCAGCCAAGACAGGGGGAAATATCAGCCCCAGCATTTT,CASSQDRGKYQPQHF
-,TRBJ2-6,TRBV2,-,TGTGCCAGCAGTGAAAGCGTGCCGGGGGCCAACGTCCTGACTTTC,CASSESVPGANVLTF